One sample yielded the 18 T cell receptor beta chains listed below, sequenced in a study of cytomegalovirus exposure and HLA in healthy donors. Amplification used 60 Vbeta primers and 13 Jbeta primers. Data came from immunoSEQ multiplex PCR; TCRdb stores just in-frame clones and leaves some out. Its table lists fewer than 250,000 clones. The sequenced sample consisted of PBMCs. These receptors all come from a woman between 25 and 40 years old in good health and CMV-seropositive.

This chain links TRBV10-2 with TRBJ2-7; 8 bases line up with TRBD2. The CDR3 loop spans 15 amino acids. V gave up 0 bases and J gave up 3 bases; unmatched junction bases: 4. CDR1 and CDR2 from the germline V gene are WSHSY and SAAADI. DNA of the CDR3: TGCGCCAGCAGTGAGTCACCAGCGGGGGTCTACGAGCAGTACTTC. It encodes CASSESPAGVYEQYF.

V and J are TRBV29-1 and TRBJ1-2, with 10 nucleotides matching TRBD1. The trim removed 4 bases at V and 0 bases at J, leaving 11 bases unmatched. The germline V gene has CDR1 SQVTM and CDR2 ANQGSEA. The CDR3 extends over 17 amino acids. The CDR3: CSVVGTGASGANYGYTF. As DNA, the CDR3 is TGCAGCGTTGTAGGGACAGGGGCCTCAGGGGCTAACTATGGCTACACCTTC.

The V and J genes are TRBV30 and TRBJ1-3; tentatively, D is TRBD1 (5 bases). CDR1 is GTSNPN and CDR2 is SVGIG in the germline V gene (reference sequence). The CDR3 runs 15 residues. V lost 0 bases, J lost 2 bases, and 11 bases lay in between. The CDR3 here is CAWSVQPGPGNTIYF. In DNA form, the CDR3 reads TGTGCCTGGAGTGTACAGCCAGGGCCTGGAAACACCATATATTTT.

The rearrangement joins TRBV27 to TRBJ1-1; 7 nucleotides agree with TRBD1. Germline V CDR1 and CDR2: MNHEY, SMNVEV (reference sequence). J lost 4 bases, V lost 6 bases, and 8 bases had no gene match. The CDR3 extends over 14 amino acids. CDR3 protein: CASRAGTALTEAFF. The DNA of the CDR3 is TGTGCCAGCAGAGCCGGGACAGCACTCACTGAAGCTTTCTTT.

The rearrangement links TRBV7-8 to TRBJ1-2; 7 positions match TRBD1. V lost 5 bases to trimming and J lost 4 bases; unmatched junction nucleotides: 7. Germline CDR1 and CDR2: SGHVS and FQNEAQ. This CDR3 has 14 residues. CDR3 region: CASSLDRMGYGYTF. DNA for the CDR3: TGTGCCAGCAGCCTGGACAGGATGGGCTATGGCTACACCTTC.

This chain joins TRBV5-5 and TRBJ1-3; D may be TRBD1 (6 bases). V shed 6 bases and J shed 0 bases, with 13 bases lying between them. The germline gives CDR1 SGHKS, CDR2 YYEKEE (reference sequence). CDR3 length: 15 residues. CDR3 protein: CASTEQGFSGNTIYF. The CDR3 region has the DNA TGTGCCAGCACCGAACAGGGTTTCTCTGGAAACACCATATATTTT.

The chain recombines TRBV7-9 with TRBJ2-3; D call uncertain. Germline CDR1 reads SEHNR; CDR2 reads FQNEAQ (reference sequence). The CDR3 length is 13 residues. The V gene lost 5 bases and the J gene lost 2 bases, with 8 bases spanning the gap. The CDR3 protein is CASSVYTTDTQYF. In nucleotides, the CDR3 is TGTGCCAGCAGCGTATACACCACAGATACGCAGTATTTT.

The rearrangement joins TRBV18 to TRBJ2-5; D might be TRBD2 (6 bases). In germline, CDR1 is KGHSH, CDR2 LQKENI. The V end lost 8 bases, the J end lost 1 base, and 11 bases lay between the germline ends. The CDR3 has 13 residues. The CDR3: CASAGGVQETQYF. CDR3 nucleotide sequence: TGTGCCAGCGCAGGAGGGGTCCAAGAGACCCAGTACTTC.

The rearrangement links TRBV5-1 to TRBJ1-5; the D gene is possibly TRBD1 (5 bases). V gave up 0 bases and J gave up 5 bases, with 12 bases separating them. Germline values: CDR1 SGHRS, CDR2 YFSETQ. CDR3 length: 15 amino acids. CDR3 sequence (DNA): TGCGCCAGCAGCTTGGGGGGGGACTCTTATCAGCCCCAGCATTTT. Translated: CASSLGGDSYQPQHF.

The chain carries TRBV5-1 and TRBJ2-5; D possibly corresponds to TRBD2 (7 bases). There are 17 residues in the CDR3. Germline CDR1 SGHRS, CDR2 YFSETQ. Trimming stripped 4 bases from V and 4 bases from J, with 23 bases between. Here the CDR3 DNA reads TGCGCCAGCAGCCCGAGGGCGGGGGCCCAGCTCTTAGAGACCCAGTACTTC. Translation: CASSPRAGAQLLETQYF.

This sequence joins TRBV5-1 and TRBJ2-7; perhaps TRBD1 as D (6 bases). Germline-derived CDR1 and CDR2 are SGHRS and YFSETQ. Trimming took 0 bases from V and 4 from J, leaving 8 bases between them. CDR3 length equals 13 residues. CDR3 coding DNA: TGCGCCAGCAGCTTGGTCGGACAGTACGAGCAGTACTTC. Protein: CASSLVGQYEQYF.

The rearrangement uses TRBV19 and TRBJ1-5; D not resolved. The CDR3 sequence is 16 residues long. Deletions cut 1 base from V and 0 bases from J, with 10 bases between. Germline lookup yields CDR1 LNHDA and CDR2 SQIVND (reference sequence). CDR3 coding DNA: TGTGCCAGTAGTATAGCGAGGCCATATAGCAATCAGCCCCAGCATTTT. It translates to CASSIARPYSNQPQHF. The full variable domain, its missing parts supplied by reference TRBV19 and TRBJ1-5, is DGGITQSPKYLFRKEGQNVTLSCEQNLNHDAMYWYRQDPGQGLRLIYYSQIVNDFQKGDIAEGYSVSREKKESFPLTVTSAQKNPTAFYLCASSIARPYSNQPQHFGDGTRLSIL.

The gene calls are TRBV18 and TRBJ2-1; unclear D gene. The length of the CDR3 is 15 residues. V lost 0 bases and J 7 bases, leaving 13 bases between the germline ends. In germline, CDR1 is KGHSH, CDR2 LQKENI. CDR3 nucleotides: TGTGCCAGCTCACCACCGATTTCCCCTAGTAATGAGCAGTTCTTC. Translated: CASSPPISPSNEQFF.

To note about this clone: This specimen includes other DNA sequences encoding the same CDR3. The chain carries TRBV7-2 and TRBJ2-2; no clear D gene. CDR3 size: 15 residues. Germline-derived CDR1 and CDR2 are SGHTA and FQGNSA. V was pared by 5 bases and J by 0 bases, with 10 bases between. The CDR3 reads CASSLGGANTGELFF. CDR3 in DNA: TGTGCCAGCAGCCTAGGCGGCGCGAACACCGGGGAGCTGTTTTTT.

The chain recombines TRBV6-1 with TRBJ1-5; possibly TRBD1 for D (5 bases). The CDR3 covers 13 residues. V gave up 8 bases and J gave up 3 bases, with 11 bases separating them. The germline CDR1 and CDR2 sequences are MNHNS and SASEGT. The CDR3 DNA sequence: TGTGCCAGCGACAGCCTTAACAATCAGCCCCAGCATTTT. It is translated as CASDSLNNQPQHF.

The chain combines TRBV19 with TRBJ1-1; D not certain. In germline, CDR1 is LNHDA, CDR2 SQIVND (reference sequence). The V gene lost 3 bases and the J gene lost 0 bases, with 11 bases spanning the gap. The CDR3 consists of 15 residues. CDR3 in amino acids: CASSMLSQVNTEAFF. For the CDR3, the DNA is TGTGCCAGTAGTATGCTCAGCCAGGTGAACACTGAAGCTTTCTTT.

The genes are TRBV7-2 and TRBJ1-1; 8 nucleotides match TRBD1. Germline V gene lookup returns CDR1 SGHTA and CDR2 FQGNSA. J was trimmed by 0 bases and V by 5 bases; bases with no gene match: 5. The CDR3 length is 15 residues. CDR3 sequence reads: CASSKGDRMNTEAFF. DNA for the CDR3: TGTGCCAGCAGCAAAGGGGACAGGATGAACACTGAAGCTTTCTTT.

This rearrangement joins TRBV21-1 to TRBJ1-4; TRBD1, as called in the table, went unchecked against the DNA. TRBV21-1 is deemed a pseudogene. The CDR3 has 20 residues. The chain's CDR3 is CASSPSQQGQSSPTNEKLFF. The CDR3 DNA follows: TGTGCCAGCAGCCCCAGCCAACAGGGGCAATCGTCTCCAACTAATGAAAAACTGTTTTTT.